Sequencing of this T cell receptor beta chain was carried out in a study of neurological immune-mediated disorders. Findings and caveats of the study: No CDR3 amino acid sequences recurred among expanded clones across subjects, suggesting private repertoires in all groups.

In the case of this clonotype: The antigen is not known.

As for time point: longitudinal time-point 1 (baseline). The unsorted libraries originated from 2 million PBMCs kept at -80 C. The cDNA was produced through 5'RACE with 10-nucleotide random UMIs. TCRdb analysed the 5' RACE reads with MiXCR anew, one entry per CDR3 protein. The sample contains tens of thousands of distinct CDR3 sequences, around a tenth of which appear only once. Sequenced sample: PBMCs. This clonotype was obtained from a male donor with HTLV-1-associated myelopathy (HAM/TSP).

CDR3 DNA: TGCGCCAGCAGACCTATTGGGGGGGGGCGGGTGGACGAGCAGTTCTTC. This encodes CASRPIGGGRVDEQFF. V usage is TRBV4-3 and J usage is TRBJ2-1, with a tentative D call TRBD2 (7 bases). The germline gives CDR1 LGHNA, CDR2 YSLEER. V shed 6 bases and J shed 10 bases, with 25 bases lying between them. The CDR3 runs 16 residues.